Listed below are T cell receptor beta chains from one sample, sequenced in a study of blood T cell repertoires in COVID-19. This table comes from immunoSEQ multiplex PCR, and its TCRdb copy is limited to in-frame clones, with some not included. The repertoire holds over 300,000 clones, with around 92% as singletons. Sequenced: peripheral blood. Receptor source: a man aged 35-49 years with acute or convalescent COVID-19. The CDR3 runs from the conserved cysteine through the conserved F or W. A D gene is named only where the DNA matches it firmly. The size field is filled for only some rows; it gives once, few, many or a size class.

j_call	clone_size	d_call	v_call	cdr3_nt	cdr3_aa
TRBJ2-2	NA	NA	TRBV28	TGTGCCAGCATGGCAGCGAACACCGGGGAGCTGTTTTTT	CASMAANTGELFF
TRBJ2-3	NA	NA	TRBV4-2	TGTGCCAGCAGCCCCACTAGACTCACAGATACGCAGTATTTT	CASSPTRLTDTQYF
TRBJ2-7	NA	NA	TRBV7-2	TGTGCCAGCAGCTTACCCGGGGGGCCAATGTACGGGCAGTACTTC	CASSLPGGPMYGQYF
TRBJ2-7	NA	TRBD1	TRBV6-6	TGTGCCAGCAGCCTACCGGGGACAGGCGCCTACGAGCAGTACTTC	CASSLPGTGAYEQYF
TRBJ1-5	NA	NA	TRBV19	TGTGCCAGTAGTTATCTCCTTAATCAGCCCCAGCATTTT	CASSYLLNQPQHF
TRBJ1-1	NA	NA	TRBV7-3	TGTGCCAGCAGCCAGGGTCGGAACACTGAAGCTTTCTTT	CASSQGRNTEAFF
TRBJ1-1	few	TRBD1	TRBV27	TGTGCCAGCAGTTTTGCAGGGGGCGAAAGCACTGAAGCTTTCTTT	CASSFAGGESTEAFF
TRBJ2-5	NA	NA	TRBV5-5	TGTGCCAGCAGCTTGGGAGCGGAAGAGACCCAGTACTTC	CASSLGAEETQYF
TRBJ1-6	NA	TRBD1	TRBV3-1/TRBV3-2	TGTGCCAGCGGACGACAGGGGGATAATTCACCCCTCCACTTT	CASGRQGDNSPLHF
TRBJ2-7	NA	NA	TRBV3-1/TRBV3-2	TGTGCCAGCAGCCAGCTCCCCAGGGATAACTACGAGCAGTACTTC	CASSQLPRDNYEQYF
TRBJ1-4	many	NA	TRBV19	TGTGCCAGTAGTACCCTGCGAGGGGGTAGAGAAAAACTGTTTTTT	CASSTLRGGREKLFF
TRBJ1-1	NA	NA	TRBV12-3/TRBV12-4	TGTGCCAGCATAGCGGGGCTTTGGGCTGAAGCTTTCTTT	CASIAGLWAEAFF
TRBJ1-6	NA	TRBD1	TRBV7-9	TGTGCCAGCAGCTCCCAGGGGGGTAATTCACCCCTCCACTTT	CASSSQGGNSPLHF
TRBJ1-2	NA	NA	TRBV27	TGTGCCAGCAGTCCGCGGGGCAATTCTAACTATGGCTACACCTTC	CASSPRGNSNYGYTF
TRBJ2-1	once	NA	TRBV6-5	TGTGCCAGCAGTTATCGGCGTCCTGACTTCTATGAGCAGTTCTTC	CASSYRRPDFYEQFF
TRBJ2-7	NA	NA	TRBV6-2/TRBV6-3	TGTGCCAGCAGTTACAGAGGCGGGACCCCATACGAGCAGTACTTC	CASSYRGGTPYEQYF
TRBJ1-1	NA	NA	TRBV19	TGTGCCAGTATCCGACAGGATTGGGTCACTGAAGCTTTCTTT	CASIRQDWVTEAFF
TRBJ2-4	NA	TRBD2	TRBV6-1	TGTGCCAGCAGTGAAGGGGCGGGAGAACTGCTGGCCAAAAACATTCAGTACTTC	CASSEGAGELLAKNIQYF
TRBJ1-2	NA	TRBD1	TRBV7-2	TGTGCCAGCAGCCCGGGACAGGGGTTCGGCTACACCTTC	CASSPGQGFGYTF
TRBJ2-3	NA	NA	TRBV5-6	TGTGCCACCCACGTATGGGGCTCTGGAGATACGCAGTATTTT	CATHVWGSGDTQYF
TRBJ2-2	NA	TRBD1	TRBV4-3	TGCGCCAGCAGACGACAGGGACACGCCACCGGGGAGCTGTTTTTT	CASRRQGHATGELFF
TRBJ2-7	NA	TRBD1	TRBV9	TGTGCCAGCAGCGTTCAGGGGGCGTTTTCCGACGAGCAGTACTTC	CASSVQGAFSDEQYF
TRBJ1-2	NA	NA	TRBV10-3	TGTGCCATCAGTGAGTCGGCAGGGCCCAACTATGGCTACACCTTC	CAISESAGPNYGYTF
TRBJ1-1	NA	NA	TRBV11-3	TGTGCCAGCAGTCGGGAGGTGAACACTGAAGCTTTCTTT	CASSREVNTEAFF
TRBJ2-3	NA	NA	TRBV19	TGTGCCAGTAGTATACAGGGAACAGATACGCAGTATTTT	CASSIQGTDTQYF
TRBJ1-6	NA	NA	TRBV12-1	TGTGCCAGCAGCTTTCAGGGAACTACGAATTCACCCCTCCACTTT	CASSFQGTTNSPLHF
TRBJ1-4	NA	NA	TRBV7-2	TGTGCCAGCAGCTTAGTAGCGAATGAAAAACTGTTTTTT	CASSLVANEKLFF
TRBJ1-5	NA	NA	TRBV28	TGTGCCAGCAGTTTATTGAGCTTTCAGCCCCAGCATTTT	CASSLLSFQPQHF
TRBJ2-1	NA	NA	TRBV20-1	TGCAGTGCTAGTTCTGCAGCCGGGTTGAAGTACAATGAGCAGTTCTTC	CSASSAAGLKYNEQFF
TRBJ1-1	NA	TRBD1	TRBV5-1	TGCGCCAGCAGCCCAGGGACAGTGAACACTGAAGCTTTCTTT	CASSPGTVNTEAFF
TRBJ2-1	NA	NA	TRBV5-1	TGCGCCAGCAGCTACTCCTTGGGCGTTCTCTCCTACAATGAGCAGTTCTTC	CASSYSLGVLSYNEQFF
TRBJ1-1	NA	NA	TRBV30	TGTGCCTGGTGGACCGGGAATACTGGCACTGAAGCTTTCTTT	CAWWTGNTGTEAFF
TRBJ1-1	NA	TRBD1	TRBV18	TGTGCCAGCTCACCAACCCTACAGGGGTCCGAGTCCACTGAAGCTTTCTTT	CASSPTLQGSESTEAFF
TRBJ1-1	NA	NA	TRBV7-2	TGTGCCAGCAGCCAACAGACAGGGAACACTGAAGCTTTCTTT	CASSQQTGNTEAFF
TRBJ2-2	NA	NA	TRBV28	TGTGCCAGCAGGAACTCGCGGGACGCCGGGGAGCTGTTTTTT	CASRNSRDAGELFF
TRBJ2-3	NA	TRBD1	TRBV19	TGTGCCAGTAGCCGGGACAGGGAAAGCACAGATACGCAGTATTTT	CASSRDRESTDTQYF
TRBJ2-4	NA	NA	TRBV27	TGTGCCAGCAGTGTACATTCGGCCAAAAACATTCAGTACTTC	CASSVHSAKNIQYF
TRBJ2-2	NA	TRBD2	TRBV19	TGTGCCAGTAGTATGTCGCTAGCGGGAGGGCCCGGGGAGCTGTTTTTT	CASSMSLAGGPGELFF
TRBJ1-4	NA	NA	TRBV4-1	TGCGCCAGCAGCCATTACCCCCAGAGGCATAATGAAAAACTGTTTTTT	CASSHYPQRHNEKLFF
TRBJ1-5	NA	NA	TRBV6-6	TGTGCCAGCATCCGGGACACGGGCAATCAGCCCCAGCATTTT	CASIRDTGNQPQHF
TRBJ2-7	NA	NA	TRBV7-8	TGTGCCAGCAGCTTAAACAGGGACTACTACGAGCAGTACTTC	CASSLNRDYYEQYF
TRBJ1-2	once	NA	TRBV19	TGTGCCAGTAGTATGTACAACACGAACTATGGCTACACCTTC	CASSMYNTNYGYTF
TRBJ1-6	once	NA	TRBV5-5	TGTGCCAGCAGCCCGCAACAGGGTTCCTATAATTCACCCCTCCACTTT	CASSPQQGSYNSPLHF
TRBJ2-7	NA	NA	TRBV6-5	TGTGCCAGGGAAGCGGCCTCCTACGAGCAGTACTTC	CAREAASYEQYF
TRBJ1-2	NA	TRBD1	TRBV24-1	TGTGCCACCCCACATCCCGGGACAGGTCATGGCTACACCTTC	CATPHPGTGHGYTF
TRBJ1-2	NA	NA	TRBV30	TGTGCCTGGAGTCCCGCGGGGGTTGGCTACACCTTC	CAWSPAGVGYTF
TRBJ1-2	NA	TRBD1	TRBV25-1	TGTGCCAGCAGTGAATTCGAGGGGGCGGATGGCTACACCTTC	CASSEFEGADGYTF
TRBJ1-5	NA	TRBD1	TRBV7-8	TGTGCCAGCAGCTCACCCGGGACAGGACTTAATCAGCCCCAGCATTTT	CASSSPGTGLNQPQHF
TRBJ1-2	once	NA	TRBV4-1	TGCGCCAGCAGCCAAGAATTTGGACAAAAGACTAACTATGGCTACACCTTC	CASSQEFGQKTNYGYTF
TRBJ2-5	NA	NA	TRBV11-1	TGTGCCAGCAGCTTAGCGGGGGGACGAGGGACCCAGTACTTC	CASSLAGGRGTQYF